This TCR beta chain originates from a study of CD8+ T cells in alopecia areata (dated by TCRdb to about 2018). About the investigation overall: The treated patients took part in an open-label pilot trial in which moderate-to-severe alopecia areata was treated with oral tofacitinib at 5 to 10 mg twice daily. RNA was obtained with the PAXgene miRNA kit for fixed scalp, the miRNeasy kit for PBMCs, and the RNeasy kit for mouse skin. Clonality in the scalp was compared among normal scalp (n=4), patchy alopecia areata scalp (n=8), and alopecia totalis/universalis scalp (n=8). In treated patients, disease severity was measured using the SALT score, which gives the percentage of scalp surface area affected. Human TCRbeta sequencing covered scalp tissue and sorted CD4+ and CD8+ peripheral blood T cells from patchy and totalis/universalis alopecia areata patients and healthy controls. Patients on tofacitinib were biopsied at baseline and after 4 and 24 weeks of treatment, and several of the patients also had a later scalp biopsy. High-throughput TCRbeta sequencing was used to examine T cell clonal expansion in alopecia areata in both the C3H/HeJ mouse model and human patients. Tofacitinib was administered for 6 to 18 months, and 6 months of follow-up off drug were then conducted to assess delayed response and recurrence. Amplification of TCRbeta CDR3 regions was done by immunoSEQ multiplex PCR using 35 Vbeta forward primers and 13 Jbeta reverse primers.

A word on this clone: Its recognized antigen is unknown. No base quality values were provided; no much bigger clone lies one nucleotide off.

The protocol used for the library was the immunoSEQ multiplex PCR assay. RNA was extracted from all samples and reverse transcribed into cDNA, which served as template for TCR sequencing. SuperScript III was used to make first-strand cDNA, primed with a 2:1 mix of oligo-dT and random hexamers. A synthetic immune receptor repertoire was used to gauge amplification bias, and whatever bias remained was removed computationally. As for the original processing: Raw reads were preprocessed for error removal, and CDR3 was defined according to IMGT conventions as running from the conserved cysteine to phenylalanine. Clonality was calculated as 1 minus Shannon entropy normalized by log2 of the number of productive unique TCRs. Scalp TCRbeta sequences were cross-referenced with sorted blood CD4 and CD8 repertoires so that the CD4 or CD8 identity of scalp clones could be inferred. The table was pulled from immuneACCESS by TCRdb, which kept in-frame rearrangements only. Such tables lose some clones; where checked, under half of the loss comes from unresolved V genes, and the rest has no known cause. The DNA was the basis for D and trimming; V, J and clone size are from that table. This sample has hundreds of thousands of clones in its table, and 60% of those were observed once. The top ten hold 0.93% of the sample.

In light of the paper, this sample's treatment or condition label describes: oral pan-JAK inhibitor, 5-10 mg twice daily. Lesional scalp punch biopsies and peripheral blood were collected from alopecia areata patients. PBMCs were isolated by density centrifugation and stained for CD3, CD4 and CD8, after which CD4+ and CD8+ T cells were sorted on a FACSAria. The CDR3 goes from the cysteine to the phenylalanine over 12 residues. The CDR3 DNA has 36 bases and is translated from base 1. CDR1 and CDR2 are read off the germline V gene (reference sequence) as LNHDA and SQIVND. V is cut by 11 bases and J by 2 bases, and the space between the germline ends is 12 bases. What the authors observed across the whole study: The treated cohort was small, with a single nonresponder, so links between baseline CD8+ expansion and response need larger studies. Resident alphabeta T cells in normal human skin are also sequenced, complicating scalp TCR repertoire analysis, unlike mouse skin dominated by gammadelta T cells. Compared with normal scalp, lesional scalp had higher clonality and more expanded CD8+ clones, particularly in alopecia totalis/universalis, a pattern that suggests antigenic drive. Compared with mice, TCR sequences shared between patients were less clear, possibly partly because of HLA diversity across the patient population. Scalp clonality and the number of expanded CD8+ clones among the top 100 scalp clones were significantly decreased by tofacitinib. Many expanded lesional clones were found to persist in scalp and blood during tofacitinib treatment, and relapse after treatment cessation may be partly explained by this persistence.

The sequence derives from a human donor with alopecia areata. The chain links TRBV19 with TRBJ2-5; TRBD2 is perhaps the D gene, given 5 matching bases. Material: CD4+ T cells sorted from blood, obtained at week 52, from a patient treated with tofacitinib. The nucleotides are TGTGCCGTCCGGGATTTTCAAGAGACCCAGTACTTC. This gives the protein CAVRDFQETQYF.